One sample yielded the 9 T cell receptor beta chains listed below, sequenced in a study of T-cell reconstitution after alpha-beta-depleted transplantation in children (dated by TCRdb to 2016 to 2017). Library generation was performed with PCR. The reads were generated on an Illumina HiSeq 2500. TCR libraries were prepared with molecular barcoding, using unique molecular identifiers to normalize TCRbeta repertoire quantification. TCRdb reprocessed the public reads (quality trimming at Q25 with fastp, clone calling with MiXCR) and kept in-frame beta chains. Every entry covers one CDR3 protein and lists the most common genes and DNA from its rows. The sample table shows 190,000 or so distinct CDR3 sequences, and roughly 6.8% are seen once. In total, the top ten clones hold 3% of the sample. This sample comprised PBMCs from the stem cell graft donor, obtained from the stem cell graft. The source is a human donor who donated a stem cell graft to a child with Wiskott-Aldrich syndrome.

This clonotype was observed a handful of times. The chain has TRBV19 and TRBJ1-5; possibly TRBD1 for D (5 bases). The CDR3 runs to 15 residues. Germline lookup yields CDR1 LNHDA and CDR2 SQIVND (reference sequence). Trimming took off 4 bases at V and 5 bases at J, with 15 bases between the two ends. The CDR3 reads CASSNAQGLHQPQHF. The CDR3 nucleotides are TGTGCCAGTAGTAACGCCCAGGGCTTACATCAGCCCCAGCATTTT.

This clonotype came up many times. The chain joins TRBV6-5 to TRBJ1-2; D unresolved. The CDR3 loop spans 17 amino acids. Germline CDR1 and CDR2: MNHEY and SVGAGI. Trimming took off 3 bases at V and 3 bases at J, with 20 bases between the two ends. CDR3 in amino acids: CASSYIFLPGLDYGYTF. CDR3 nucleotide sequence: TGTGCCAGCAGTTATATTTTCCTTCCGGGTTTAGACTATGGCTACACCTTC.

This clonotype was counted between two and nine times. The chain employs TRBV11-3 and TRBJ2-5; D is ambiguous. The V end lost 1 base, the J end lost 7 bases, and 7 bases lay between the germline ends. The germline V gene has CDR1 SGHNT and CDR2 YENEEA. The CDR3 consists of 12 residues. In DNA, the CDR3 is TGTGCCAGCAGCTTAGCCTCCTCGACCCAGTACTTC. Translating it yields CASSLASSTQYF.

For this clonotype: Since a much larger clone is just one base distant, this may be a read error. The chain has TRBV20-1 and TRBJ2-7; tentative D call: TRBD2 (5 bases). Per germline, CDR1 DFQATT and CDR2 SNEGSKA (reference sequence). V was cut by 4 bases and J by 3 bases, with 13 bases left in between. The CDR3 has 13 amino acids. The DNA for the CDR3 is TGCAGTGCTATAGTGACTAACAGCTACGAGCAGTACTTC. Its translation is CSAIVTNSYEQYF.

This clonotype was seen repeatedly, ten times or more. V is TRBV11-3 and J is TRBJ2-1; D may be TRBD1 or TRBD2 (5 bases each). V lost 6 bases to trimming and J lost 5 bases, with 14 bases between them. CDR1 and CDR2 from the germline V gene are SGHNT and YENEEA. CDR3 length: 14 residues. The CDR3 loop reads CASRPGTNHNEQFF. DNA of the CDR3: TGTGCCAGCAGGCCCGGGACCAACCACAATGAGCAGTTCTTC.

This clonotype was detected many times. The chain uses TRBV7-8 and TRBJ1-6; D remains unclear. V lost 6 bases, J lost 8 bases, and 17 bases lay in between. The CDR3 sequence is 15 residues long. Looked up from germline, CDR1 is SGHVS and CDR2 is FQNEAQ. The CDR3 nucleotides read TGTGCCAGCAGACAGCGGGCGCCGGCGGATTCACCCCTCCACTTT. It codes for CASRQRAPADSPLHF.

This clonotype occurred a few times. The rearrangement joins TRBV10-3 to TRBJ2-3; 8 bases map to TRBD2. Germline CDR1 reads ENHRY; CDR2 reads SYGVKD. The CDR3 sequence is 18 residues long. The junction had 10 bases not matched to a gene; V was cut back by 2 bases and J by 0 bases. CDR3 DNA sequence: TGTGCCATCAGTGAGCCACTTCGGGGCGGGGGGAGCACAGATACGCAGTATTTT. Protein: CAISEPLRGGGSTDTQYF.

This clonotype was counted many times. The rearrangement uses TRBV3-1 and TRBJ1-6, with D hard to call. Trimming left V 0 bases short and J 9 bases short, with 6 bases between. The CDR3 sequence is 13 residues long. Germline CDR1 reads LGHDT; CDR2 reads YNNKEL (reference sequence). The CDR3 region is CASSQDLGSPLHF. Here the CDR3 DNA reads TGTGCCAGCAGCCAAGATCTTGGTTCACCCCTCCACTTT.

This clonotype showed up many times. This rearrangement joins TRBV20-1 to TRBJ2-3; D possibly uses TRBD1 or TRBD2 (6 bases each). Deletions cut 2 bases from V and 1 base from J, with 25 bases between. The CDR3 has 19 amino acids. CDR1 and CDR2 (germline): DFQATT, SNEGSKA (reference sequence). CDR3 nucleotides: TGCAGTGCTAGAAGCCAGCCCGGACAGCGACGCGGGGGCACAGATACGCAGTATTTT. Translation gives CSARSQPGQRRGGTDTQYF.